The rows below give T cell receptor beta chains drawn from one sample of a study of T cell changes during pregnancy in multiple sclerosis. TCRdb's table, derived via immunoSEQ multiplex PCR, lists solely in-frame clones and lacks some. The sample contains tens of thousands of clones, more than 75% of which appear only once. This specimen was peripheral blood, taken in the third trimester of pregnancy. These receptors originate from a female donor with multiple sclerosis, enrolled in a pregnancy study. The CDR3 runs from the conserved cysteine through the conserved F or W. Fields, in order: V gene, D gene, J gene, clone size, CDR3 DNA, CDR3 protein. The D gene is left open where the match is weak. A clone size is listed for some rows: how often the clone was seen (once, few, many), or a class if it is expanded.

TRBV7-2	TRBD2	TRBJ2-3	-	TGTGCCAGCACCCCAATGAGCGGGGGGGTGAAAGATACGCAGTATTTT	CASTPMSGGVKDTQYF
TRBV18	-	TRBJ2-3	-	TGTGCCAGCTCACCGGTTGTTTTTGCGGGGGCGAGCACAGATACGCAGTATTTT	CASSPVVFAGASTDTQYF
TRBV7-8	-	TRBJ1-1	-	TGTGCCAGCAGCTCAGAGACGCGGGACACTGAAGCTTTCTTT	CASSSETRDTEAFF
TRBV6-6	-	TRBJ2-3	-	TGTGCCAGCAGCCCCGGAGATACGCAGTATTTT	CASSPGDTQYF
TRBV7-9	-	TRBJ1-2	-	TGTGCCAGCAGCCGAATGAGAACAGGGTACGACTATGGCTACACCTTC	CASSRMRTGYDYGYTF
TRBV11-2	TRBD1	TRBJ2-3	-	TGTGCCAGCAGCTGGGACAGGGGGGCGGATACGCAGTATTTT	CASSWDRGADTQYF
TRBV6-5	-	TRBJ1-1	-	TGTGCCAGCAGTTACGTAGGGGACACTGAAGCTTTCTTT	CASSYVGDTEAFF
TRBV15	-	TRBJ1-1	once	TGTGCCACCAGCAGAGATCTGGGCAGAGTGAACACTGAAGCTTTCTTT	CATSRDLGRVNTEAFF
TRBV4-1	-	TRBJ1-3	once	TGCGCCAGCAGCCCGATTGGCCTCAGCTCTGGAAACACCATATATTTT	CASSPIGLSSGNTIYF
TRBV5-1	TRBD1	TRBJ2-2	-	TGCGCCAGCAGCTTGCGTACAGGGGGCTTCTCCGGGGAGCTGTTTTTT	CASSLRTGGFSGELFF
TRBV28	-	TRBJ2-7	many	TGTGCCAGCAGGCTGACAGGAACCTACTACGAGCAGTACTTC	CASRLTGTYYEQYF
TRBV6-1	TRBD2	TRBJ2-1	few	TGTGCCAGCAGTGAGGTAGCGGGCAGTCACAATGAGCAGTTCTTC	CASSEVAGSHNEQFF
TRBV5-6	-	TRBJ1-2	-	TGTGCCAGCAGCTTGGCCCCGACAGGTTATGGCTACACCTTC	CASSLAPTGYGYTF
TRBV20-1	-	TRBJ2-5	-	TGCAGTGGGCTCGTGGAGACCCAGTACTTC	CSGLVETQYF
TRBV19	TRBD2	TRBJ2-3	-	TGTGCCAGTAGGACTAGCGGGGGGCCTGGCACAGATACGCAGTATTTT	CASRTSGGPGTDTQYF
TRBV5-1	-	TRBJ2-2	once	TGCGCCAGCAGCTTCCCCGGGACTCCCAACACCGGGGAGCTGTTTTTT	CASSFPGTPNTGELFF
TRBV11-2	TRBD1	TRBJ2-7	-	TGTGCCAGCAGCTTAGCAGGGGGACGCGAGCAGTACTTC	CASSLAGGREQYF
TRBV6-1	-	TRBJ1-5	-	TGTGCCACCCTCCCAGGGAACGGCAATCAGCCCCAGCATTTT	CATLPGNGNQPQHF
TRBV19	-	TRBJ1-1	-	TGTGCCAGTAGTTCCCAGAGAGGCACTGAAGCTTTCTTT	CASSSQRGTEAFF
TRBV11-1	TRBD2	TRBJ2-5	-	TGTGCCAGCAGCGCCACGGGGGGGGAGGAGACCCAGTACTTC	CASSATGGEETQYF
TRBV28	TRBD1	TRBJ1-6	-	TGTGCCAGCAGTTATGAGGACAGGGGGCCGTCACCCCTCCACTTT	CASSYEDRGPSPLHF
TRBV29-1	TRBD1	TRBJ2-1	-	TGCAGCGTTGTGGTCAGGGGGTCCTACAATGAGCAGTTCTTC	CSVVVRGSYNEQFF
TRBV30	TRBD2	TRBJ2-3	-	TGTGCCTGGAGAATTCGGGGGGGTCCAGATACGCAGTATTTT	CAWRIRGGPDTQYF
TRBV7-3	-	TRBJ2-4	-	TGTGCCAGCAGTCCTAACAACGCAGGGGACATTCAGTACTTC	CASSPNNAGDIQYF
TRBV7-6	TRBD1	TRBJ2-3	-	TGTGCCAGCAGCCGTGACAGGGTTCCAGATACGCAGTATTTT	CASSRDRVPDTQYF
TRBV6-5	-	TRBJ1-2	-	TGTGCCACTAAGACAGAGCTAAACTATGGCTACACCTTC	CATKTELNYGYTF
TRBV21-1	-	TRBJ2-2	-	TGTGCCAGCAGCTTGAGCGGGGGGGGGATACTGAACACCGGGGAGCTGTTTTTT	CASSLSGGGILNTGELFF
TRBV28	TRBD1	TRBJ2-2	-	TGTGCCAGCAGTTTGACAGGGGTAGGCGCCGGGGAGCTGTTTTTT	CASSLTGVGAGELFF
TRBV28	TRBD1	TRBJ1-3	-	TGTGCCAGCAGCAGGACAGGGGGCACTGGAAACACCATATATTTT	CASSRTGGTGNTIYF
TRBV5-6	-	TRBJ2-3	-	TGTGCCAGCAGCCGGCTAGCCATAGTGCCAGATACGCAGTATTTT	CASSRLAIVPDTQYF
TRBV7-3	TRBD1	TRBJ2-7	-	TGTGCCAGCAGCCTCGACAGGGGATACGAGCAGTACTTC	CASSLDRGYEQYF
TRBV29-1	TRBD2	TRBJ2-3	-	TGCAGCGTAGGGACTAGCGGGGCTGGAGATACGCAGTATTTT	CSVGTSGAGDTQYF
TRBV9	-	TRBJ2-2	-	TGTGCCAGCAGCGCTCATCAGACCGGGGAGCTGTTTTTT	CASSAHQTGELFF
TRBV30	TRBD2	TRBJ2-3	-	TGTGCCTGGAGTCCGATGACTAGCGGGGGGCCCGGCACAGATACGCAGTATTTT	CAWSPMTSGGPGTDTQYF
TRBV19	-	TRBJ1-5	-	TGTGCCAGTAGTAGGGAGGGACTTTATCAGCCCCAGCATTTT	CASSREGLYQPQHF
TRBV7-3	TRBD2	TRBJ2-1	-	TGTGCCAGCAGCCCCGGGACTAGCGGGAATGAGCAGTTCTTC	CASSPGTSGNEQFF
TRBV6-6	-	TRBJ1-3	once	TGTGCCAGCAATGCGGGGTCAGCTGGAAACACCATATATTTT	CASNAGSAGNTIYF
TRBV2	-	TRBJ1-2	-	TGTGCCAGCAAGGGGGGGGGCCCTGGCCTATGGGGCTACACCTTC	CASKGGGPGLWGYTF
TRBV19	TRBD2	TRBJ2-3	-	TGTGCCAGTAGCCCAGCGGGGGGGCCGGTAGATACGCAGTATTTT	CASSPAGGPVDTQYF
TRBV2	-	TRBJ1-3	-	TGTGCCAGCGCGAAAGGGGCCCGGGCTGGAAACACCATATATTTT	CASAKGARAGNTIYF
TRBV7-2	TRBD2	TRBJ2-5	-	TGTGCCAGCAGCCTTAAAGCCAGCGGGGGTGGCCAAGAGACCCAGTACTTC	CASSLKASGGGQETQYF
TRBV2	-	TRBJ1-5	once	TGTGCCAGCAGTGGAGGCAATCAGCCCCAGCATTTT	CASSGGNQPQHF
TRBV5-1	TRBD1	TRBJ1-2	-	TGCGCCAGCAGCTTGGGGGACAGGACAGCTGCATGGCGCTACACCTTC	CASSLGDRTAAWRYTF
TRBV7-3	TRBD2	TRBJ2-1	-	TGTGCCAGCAGCCCGAGAACAGGCGGGAGCTCCTACAATGAGCAGTTCTTC	CASSPRTGGSSYNEQFF
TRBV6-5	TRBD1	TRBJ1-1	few	TGTGCCAGCAGTTACGGGACAGTTACTGAAGCTTTCTTT	CASSYGTVTEAFF